This is a list of T cell receptor beta chains from one sample in a study of shared clonotypes between healthy human individuals. TCRdb's copy holds only in-frame clones and misses some; the assay was immunoSEQ multiplex PCR. This sample has approximately 2.5 million clones; roughly nine tenths occur once, and the top ten carry around 0.14%. Sequenced input: naive CD4+ T cells sorted from blood. All receptors derive from a man aged 18 to 30 in good health. The CDR3 runs from the conserved cysteine through the conserved F or W. D genes are given only for firm matches. Rows may omit the clone size; those that give it use once, few, many or a size class.

D gene: TRBD1; J gene: TRBJ2-5; clone size: NA; CDR3 length: 15; V gene: TRBV28; CDR3 DNA: TGTGCCAGCACCCCAGGGACAGCTTTACAAGAGACCCAGTACTTC; CDR3 protein: CASTPGTALQETQYF
D gene: NA; J gene: TRBJ2-4; clone size: NA; CDR3 length: 13; V gene: TRBV30; CDR3 DNA: TGTGCCTGGAGTGGGGGGCGACGAAACATTCAGTACTTC; CDR3 protein: CAWSGGRRNIQYF
D gene: NA; J gene: TRBJ1-1; clone size: NA; CDR3 length: 16; V gene: TRBV5-1; CDR3 DNA: TGCGCCAGCACCAAAGGGGGAGGGGGAGTCAACACTGAAGCTTTCTTT; CDR3 protein: CASTKGGGGVNTEAFF
D gene: NA; J gene: TRBJ2-3; clone size: once; CDR3 length: 15; V gene: TRBV27; CDR3 DNA: TGTGCCAGCAGCGGCGGGGCGAAAAGCACAGATACGCAGTATTTT; CDR3 protein: CASSGGAKSTDTQYF
D gene: NA; J gene: TRBJ2-7; clone size: NA; CDR3 length: 14; V gene: TRBV19; CDR3 DNA: TGTGCCAGTAGTATTTCCGGGAGTTGGTACGAGCAGTACTTC; CDR3 protein: CASSISGSWYEQYF
D gene: NA; J gene: TRBJ2-3; clone size: NA; CDR3 length: 16; V gene: TRBV7-2; CDR3 DNA: TGTGCCAGCAGCTTAGGAGGGAGCCTCATCACAGATACGCAGTATTTT; CDR3 protein: CASSLGGSLITDTQYF
D gene: TRBD1; J gene: TRBJ2-1; clone size: NA; CDR3 length: 14; V gene: TRBV5-1; CDR3 DNA: TGCGCCAGCAGCCCTCGGACAGGGGGCAATGAGCAGTTCTTC; CDR3 protein: CASSPRTGGNEQFF
D gene: NA; J gene: TRBJ1-4; clone size: few; CDR3 length: 15; V gene: TRBV28; CDR3 DNA: TGTGCCAGCAGTTTGGGGGGGACATCAAGTGAAAAACTGTTTTTT; CDR3 protein: CASSLGGTSSEKLFF
D gene: NA; J gene: TRBJ2-7; clone size: NA; CDR3 length: 14; V gene: TRBV10-3; CDR3 DNA: TGTGCCACCACTCAGGGGGGGGCCCCCTACGAGCAGTACTTC; CDR3 protein: CATTQGGAPYEQYF
D gene: TRBD1; J gene: TRBJ2-2; clone size: NA; CDR3 length: 14; V gene: TRBV6-6; CDR3 DNA: TGTGCCAGCAGACGGGACAGGGGTTCCGGGGAGCTGTTTTTT; CDR3 protein: CASRRDRGSGELFF
D gene: NA; J gene: TRBJ1-6; clone size: NA; CDR3 length: 14; V gene: TRBV19; CDR3 DNA: TGTGCCAGTAGTATGACCGCTGCGGGATCACCCCTCCACTTT; CDR3 protein: CASSMTAAGSPLHF
D gene: NA; J gene: TRBJ1-2; clone size: once; CDR3 length: 14; V gene: TRBV7-8; CDR3 DNA: TGTGCCAGCAGCTCCGAAGGGGGGGGCTCTGGCTACACCTTC; CDR3 protein: CASSSEGGGSGYTF